Following are 22 T cell receptor beta chains from one sample sequenced in a study of beta chain features in type 1 diabetes. General study findings and limits: All four CD4+ subsets of Type 1 diabetes patients contained TCRB CDR3s that were moderately but significantly shorter.

Expressed TCRB transcripts were sequenced because the isolated RNA had all been reverse transcribed beforehand. The data were produced by immunoSEQ multiplex PCR, yet TCRdb's version contains in-frame clones alone and is incomplete. The sample lists about 660,000 clones, over 12% occurring once. Antigens of these TCRs are unknown. The sequencing sample was made of naive CD4+ T cells from blood. These receptors all come from a young man with type 1 diabetes.

J is TRBJ2-7 and V is TRBV7-2; tentative D call: TRBD1 (6 bases). Trimming removed 5 bases at V and 3 bases at J, with 17 bases between. Germline assignment: CDR1 SGHTA and CDR2 FQGNSA. The CDR3 runs to 15 residues. The chain's CDR3 is CASSIRDTTNYEQYF. The DNA of the CDR3 is TGTGCCAGCAGCATCCGGGACACTACTAACTACGAGCAGTACTTC.

The table lists this clone with a few counts. The chain recombines TRBV7-2 with TRBJ1-5; D ambiguous. Trimming took 0 bases from V and 0 from J, leaving 6 bases between them. This CDR3 is built from 15 residues. CDR1 and CDR2 (germline): SGHTA, FQGNSA. The CDR3 sequence is CASSLAGYSNQPQHF. The CDR3 DNA follows: TGTGCCAGCAGCTTAGCAGGATATAGCAATCAGCCCCAGCATTTT.

This clone was counted between two and nine times. The V and J genes are TRBV5-5 and TRBJ1-1; D remains unclear. The CDR3 has 13 amino acids. Trimming took 0 bases from V and 1 from J, leaving 4 bases between them. Germline V gene data show CDR1 as SGHKS and CDR2 as YYEKEE (reference sequence). CDR3 loop: CASSLEGNTEAFF. CDR3 coding DNA: TGTGCCAGCAGCTTGGAGGGGAACACTGAAGCTTTCTTT. Full variable domain (missing parts from reference TRBV5-5 and TRBJ1-1): DAGVTQSPTHLIKTRGQQVTLRCSPISGHKSVSWYQQVLGQGPQFIFQYYEKEERGRGNFPDRFSARQFPNYSSELNVNALLLGDSALYLCASSLEGNTEAFFGQGTRLTVV.

This clone was detected a few times. The chain links TRBV30 to TRBJ2-1; TRBD2 agrees at 7 bases. The CDR3 consists of 17 residues. Germline assignment: CDR1 GTSNPN and CDR2 SVGIG (reference sequence). J was trimmed by 7 bases and V by 0 bases; bases with no gene match: 15. This CDR3 is CAWSVRGGAVGRNEQFF. CDR3 DNA: TGTGCCTGGAGTGTACGGGGTGGGGCCGTCGGGAGGAATGAGCAGTTCTTC.

This clone was detected a few times. The chain recombines TRBV29-1 with TRBJ1-2; D not resolved. From germline, CDR1 is SQVTM and CDR2 ANQGSEA. The CDR3 extends over 14 amino acids. V lost 5 bases, J lost 4 bases, and 17 bases lay in between. CDR3 amino acids: CSVTEVPGSYGYTF. The CDR3 DNA reads as TGCAGCGTTACAGAGGTCCCGGGGTCCTATGGCTACACCTTC.

The V gene is TRBV5-6, the J gene TRBJ2-3, with D maybe TRBD2 (7 bases). Germline CDR1 reads SGHDT; CDR2 reads YYEEEE. Deletions cut 1 base from V and 6 bases from J, with 12 bases between. CDR3 size: 14 residues. For the CDR3, the DNA is TGTGCCAGCAGCTTGCGGGGGGCCGGGGATACGCAGTATTTT. Translating it yields CASSLRGAGDTQYF.

This clone was detected a few times. The chain couples TRBV30 to TRBJ1-2, with D possibly TRBD1 on 5 matching bases. The CDR3 is made up of 12 amino acids. V gave up 4 bases and J gave up 4 bases, with 10 bases separating them. CDR1 and CDR2 from the germline V gene are GTSNPN and SVGIG (reference sequence). The CDR3: CAWMQGAYGYTF. The CDR3 nucleotides read TGTGCCTGGATGCAGGGTGCCTATGGCTACACCTTC. Together with reference TRBV30 and TRBJ1-2, the CDR3 gives the full variable domain: SQTIHQWPATLVQPVGSPLSLECTVEGTSNPNLYWYRQAAGRGLQLLFYSVGIGQISSEVPQNLSASRPQDRQFILSSKKLLLSDSGFYLCAWMQGAYGYTFGSGTRLTVV.

The genes are TRBV2 and TRBJ1-5, with TRBD1 matching 10 bases. The trim removed 7 bases at V and 9 bases at J, leaving 6 bases unmatched. CDR1 and CDR2 from the germline V gene are SNHLY and FYNNEI. The length of the CDR3 is 13 residues. The CDR3 spells CASNGQGGTPQHF. In nucleotides, the CDR3 is TGTGCCAGCAACGGACAGGGGGGCACGCCCCAGCATTTT.

V gene TRBV14 combines with J gene TRBJ1-2, with 7 bases lining up with TRBD1. CDR3 length equals 15 residues. Germline CDR1 and CDR2: SGHDN and FVKESK. V shed 7 bases and J 7 bases; nucleotides not matched to a gene: 15. CDR3 sequence: CASKVKGASFAGYTF. In nucleotides, the CDR3 is TGTGCCAGCAAGGTAAAGGGGGCGAGTTTTGCTGGCTACACCTTC.

The chain has TRBV7-3 and TRBJ2-1; D ambiguous. Deletions cut 2 bases from V and 6 bases from J, with 11 bases between. The CDR3 totals 14 residues. CDR1 is SGHTA, CDR2 FQGTGA, per germline. The CDR3 DNA reads as TGTGCCAGCAGCTTAGGTTCCGTCCTCAATGAGCAGTTCTTC. Amino acids: CASSLGSVLNEQFF.

This clone has only a few counts. The chain carries TRBV28 and TRBJ1-1; possibly TRBD1 for D (5 bases). The ends were cut back, 4 bases at V and 0 bases at J, with 12 bases in the middle. This CDR3 has 15 amino acids. CDR1 is MDHEN, CDR2 SYDVKM, per germline. CDR3 sequence reads: CASSSATEMNTEAFF. CDR3 sequence (DNA): TGTGCCAGCAGTTCGGCGACAGAGATGAACACTGAAGCTTTCTTT.

This clone was seen more than once but under ten times. The rearrangement links TRBV30 to TRBJ2-5; D perhaps matches TRBD1 (6 bases). Deletions cut 3 bases from V and 4 bases from J, with 12 bases between. The germline gives CDR1 GTSNPN, CDR2 SVGIG (reference sequence). The CDR3 length is 13 residues. The chain's CDR3 is CAWRTQGRETQYF. CDR3 in DNA: TGTGCCTGGAGAACCCAGGGGCGAGAGACCCAGTACTTC.

This clone was detected only a few times. This chain connects TRBV7-6 to TRBJ1-2, with 7 bases matching TRBD1. The trim removed 5 bases at V and 6 bases at J, leaving 12 bases unmatched. The CDR3 runs 15 residues. Germline CDR1 reads SGHVS; CDR2 reads FNYEAQ. The CDR3 DNA sequence: TGTGCCAGCAGCCTGGGACAGCTTAACACGGATGGCTACACCTTC. Residues: CASSLGQLNTDGYTF. The entire variable domain, with the rest obtained from reference TRBV7-6 and TRBJ1-2, is as follows: GAGVSQSPRYKVTKRGQDVALRCDPISGHVSLYWYRQALGQGPEFLTYFNYEAQQDKSGLPNDRFSAERPEGSISTLTIQRTEQRDSAMYRCASSLGQLNTDGYTFGSGTRLTVV.

This sequence joins TRBV30 and TRBJ2-6; the D gene is possibly TRBD1 (7 bases). Germline CDR1 is GTSNPN and CDR2 is SVGIG (reference sequence). The CDR3 has 19 amino acids. V lost 4 bases, J lost 1 base, and 23 bases lay in between. CDR3 nucleotide sequence: TGTGCCTGGAACCTACGCGGGACAGCTAAAGGATCTGGGGCCAACGTCCTGACTTTC. Its translation: CAWNLRGTAKGSGANVLTF.

The gene calls are TRBV29-1 and TRBJ2-3, with TRBD2 identical over 11 bases. CDR3 length equals 15 residues. Losses at the gene ends were 4 bases for V and 3 bases for J; bases not matched to a gene: 6. Germline CDR1 is SQVTM and CDR2 is ANQGSEA. This CDR3 is CSVGKGLAVTDTQYF. The CDR3 DNA sequence: TGCAGCGTTGGTAAGGGACTAGCGGTGACAGATACGCAGTATTTT.

V usage is TRBV29-1 and J usage is TRBJ2-1; 8 bases are shared with TRBD1. CDR1 is SQVTM, CDR2 ANQGSEA, per germline. There are 13 residues in the CDR3. J gave up 7 bases and V 5 bases, and 7 bases lay outside the gene matches. CDR3 sequence reads: CSVRAGGSNEQFF. The DNA of the CDR3 is TGCAGCGTTAGGGCAGGGGGCTCGAATGAGCAGTTCTTC.

This chain links TRBV2 with TRBJ2-2; no firm D call. Looked up from germline, CDR1 is SNHLY and CDR2 is FYNNEI. This CDR3 has 13 residues. V gave up 2 bases and J gave up 2 bases, with 3 bases separating them. Here the CDR3 DNA reads TGTGCCAGCAGTGAATACAACACCGGGGAGCTGTTTTTT. Protein sequence: CASSEYNTGELFF. Drawing the rest from reference TRBV2 and TRBJ2-2, the complete variable domain is EPEVTQTPSHQVTQMGQEVILRCVPISNHLYFYWYRQILGQKVEFLVSFYNNEISEKSEIFDDQFSVERPDGSNFTLKIRSTKLEDSAMYFCASSEYNTGELFFGEGSRLTVL.

In this sample, this clone turned up a few times. The rearrangement joins TRBV7-2 to TRBJ2-3; TRBD2 aligns across 7 bases. J was trimmed by 6 bases and V by 0 bases; bases with no gene match: 6. The CDR3 is 15 amino acids. Germline loops: CDR1 SGHTA, CDR2 FQGNSA. The CDR3 spells CASSLARGDWDTQYF. CDR3 nucleotide sequence: TGTGCCAGCAGCTTAGCTCGGGGGGATTGGGATACGCAGTATTTT.

This clone has only a few counts. The chain is built from TRBV6-5 and TRBJ1-4, with D maybe TRBD1 (5 bases). The germline CDR1 and CDR2 sequences are MNHEY and SVGAGI. V lost 0 bases and J lost 4, with 12 bases in between. The CDR3 has 16 residues. CDR3 in DNA: TGTGCCAGCAGTTACTCCAGTACAGGCCATAATGAAAAACTGTTTTTT. Protein product: CASSYSSTGHNEKLFF.

The CDR3 nucleotides are TGTGCCAGCTCTGGGACAGGGGTAGATACGCAGTATTTT. It translates to CASSGTGVDTQYF. J is TRBJ2-3 and V is TRBV2, with 10 bases that match TRBD1. J was trimmed by 5 bases and V by 8 bases; bases with no gene match: 4. The V gene's germline CDR1 is SNHLY and CDR2 FYNNEI. CDR3 length: 13 amino acids.

The V and J genes are TRBV4-1 and TRBJ2-1; TRBD1 agrees at 8 bases. CDR3 length equals 16 residues. Germline V gene data show CDR1 as MGHRA and CDR2 as YSYEKL. Trimming at V came to 1 base and at J to 1 base, leaving 3 bases not matched to a gene. CDR3 sequence: CASSQAGQGSYNEQFF. The CDR3 nucleotides read TGCGCCAGCAGCCAAGCTGGACAGGGTTCCTACAATGAGCAGTTCTTC.

The chain employs TRBV9 and TRBJ1-4; D is perhaps TRBD1 (6 bases). The germline CDR1 and CDR2 sequences are SGDLS and YYNGEE. The CDR3 has 15 amino acids. V was trimmed by 0 bases and J by 8 bases, leaving 14 bases between them. CDR3 protein: CASSVVGRGEEKLFF. CDR3 nucleotide sequence: TGTGCCAGCAGCGTAGTTGGCAGGGGAGAGGAAAAACTGTTTTTT. The full variable domain, with the rest looked up from reference TRBV9 and TRBJ1-4, is DSGVTQTPKHLITATGQRVTLRCSPRSGDLSVYWYQQSLDQGLQFLIQYYNGEERAKGNILERFSAQQFPDLHSELNLSSLELGDSALYFCASSVVGRGEEKLFFGSGTQLSVL.